These 32 T cell receptor beta chains originate from one sample sequenced in a study of lymphopenia after photon versus proton radiotherapy. Assay used: immunoSEQ multiplex PCR; TCRdb lists only in-frame clones, some missing. The sample carries around 20,000 clones, 75% to 95% recorded once. The sequencing here drew on peripheral blood, taken from a patient treated with photon-based radiotherapy. Receptors were obtained from a man aged 55 to 70 with pancreatic cancer.

The chain joins TRBV6-1 to TRBJ2-3; 14 positions match TRBD2. The CDR3 covers 17 residues. J gave up 3 bases and V 4 bases, and 6 bases lay outside the gene matches. Germline assignment: CDR1 MNHNS and CDR2 SASEGT. The CDR3 spells CASSGRLAGGPTDTQYF. CDR3 nucleotide sequence: TGTGCCAGCAGTGGAAGACTAGCGGGGGGGCCGACAGATACGCAGTATTTT.

The chain joins TRBV5-1 to TRBJ1-5, with D perhaps matching TRBD1 (6 bases). Germline values: CDR1 SGHRS, CDR2 YFSETQ. The CDR3 spans 14 residues. V lost 0 bases and J lost 5, with 9 bases in between. CDR3 in DNA: TGCGCCAGCAGCTTGGAGGGGGGCGATCAGCCCCAGCATTTT. Its protein is CASSLEGGDQPQHF.

V usage is TRBV18 and J usage is TRBJ1-2, with 8 positions matching TRBD1. Germline loops: CDR1 KGHSH, CDR2 LQKENI. This CDR3 has 14 residues. J lost 8 bases, V lost 2 bases, and 7 bases had no gene match. The CDR3 DNA sequence: TGTGCCAGCTCACCAATCAGGACAGGGCTGGGCTACACCTTC. It codes for CASSPIRTGLGYTF. The full variable domain, completed using reference TRBV18 and TRBJ1-2, is NAGVMQNPRHLVRRRGQEARLRCSPMKGHSHVYWYRQLPEEGLKFMVYLQKENIIDESGMPKERFSAEFPKEGPSILRIQQVVRGDSAAYFCASSPIRTGLGYTFGSGTRLTVV.

CDR3 sequence reads: CASSLSKSTWARVNAFF. The CDR3 DNA reads TGTGCCAGCAGTTTATCGAAGTCTACTTGGGCAAGGGTAAACGCTTTCTTT. The chain uses TRBV27 and TRBJ1-1, with D hard to call. This CDR3 is built from 17 residues. V was shortened by 0 bases and J by 11 bases, with 25 bases between the two germline ends. Germline V lookup: CDR1 MNHEY, CDR2 SMNVEV (reference sequence).

V is TRBV30 and J is TRBJ2-7; no definite D call. Trimming stripped 5 bases from V and 2 bases from J, with 13 bases between. The CDR3 is made up of 13 amino acids. Germline lookup yields CDR1 GTSNPN and CDR2 SVGIG (reference sequence). In DNA, the CDR3 is TGTGCCTGGTCGAAAGGGAATACCTACGAGCAGTACTTC. Translating it yields CAWSKGNTYEQYF.

CDR3 coding DNA: TGCGCCAGCAGCCCACAGGGGAGTGGAGGCACTGAAGCTTTCTTT. Amino acids: CASSPQGSGGTEAFF. The V gene is TRBV5-1, the J gene TRBJ1-1; 7 bases match TRBD1. CDR1 is SGHRS, CDR2 YFSETQ, per germline. V was pared by 4 bases and J by 4 bases, with 10 bases of the junction left unmatched. CDR3 length equals 15 residues. Complete variable domain (other parts from reference TRBV5-1 and TRBJ1-1): KAGVTQTPRYLIKTRGQQVTLSCSPISGHRSVSWYQQTPGQGLQFLFEYFSETQRNKGNFPGRFSGRQFSNSRSEMNVSTLELGDSALYLCASSPQGSGGTEAFFGQGTRLTVV.

The rearrangement joins TRBV11-2 to TRBJ1-2; unclear D gene. The CDR3 consists of 18 residues. V lost 7 bases, J lost 0 bases, and 24 bases lay in between. Germline CDR1 and CDR2: SGHAT and FQNNGV. CDR3 sequence: CASILPGKGIPANYGYTF. CDR3 sequence (DNA): TGTGCCAGCATCCTACCTGGCAAAGGGATTCCAGCTAACTATGGCTACACCTTC.

The chain has TRBV19 and TRBJ1-5, with D uncertain. Germline CDR1 is LNHDA and CDR2 is SQIVND (reference sequence). The V end lost 7 bases, the J end lost 4 bases, and 11 bases lay between the germline ends. This CDR3 spans 13 amino acids. CDR3 sequence reads: CASTGLGNQPQHF. For the CDR3, the DNA is TGTGCCAGTACCGGACTGGGAAATCAGCCCCAGCATTTT.

The chain joins TRBV27 to TRBJ2-5, with 15 bases identical to TRBD2. The trim removed 3 bases at V and 9 bases at J, leaving 8 bases unmatched. CDR1 is MNHEY and CDR2 is SMNVEV in the germline V gene (reference sequence). This CDR3 is 16 amino acids long. CDR3 DNA: TGTGCCAGCAGTTTCCGGACTAGCGGGGGGGCCGCGGCCCAGTACTTC. It yields the protein CASSFRTSGGAAAQYF.

CDR3 protein: CASSIGTTGAWDTQYF. The CDR3, as DNA: TGTGCCAGTAGTATTGGCACAACCGGGGCTTGGGATACGCAGTATTTT. The rearrangement links TRBV19 to TRBJ2-3, with D perhaps assigned TRBD1 or TRBD2 (5 bases each). The V end lost 3 bases, the J end lost 6 bases, and 19 bases lay between the germline ends. Germline V gene sequence: CDR1 LNHDA, CDR2 SQIVND (reference sequence). This CDR3 has 16 residues.

This clone appeared a single time. The chain recombines TRBV2 with TRBJ2-5, with 8 bases identical to TRBD2. V lost 2 bases and J lost 5; bases outside the gene matches: 7. The CDR3 has 15 residues. Per germline, CDR1 SNHLY and CDR2 FYNNEI. Here the CDR3 DNA reads TGTGCCAGCAGTGAACCGGCGGGGGGTTTTGAGACCCAGTACTTC. Translation gives CASSEPAGGFETQYF.

This CDR3 is CASSLLSLAYYGYTF. CDR3 nucleotide sequence: TGTGCCAGCAGCTTATTATCCTTGGCCTACTATGGCTACACCTTC. The V call is TRBV7-2, the J call TRBJ1-2; the D is unclear. Between the trimmed V and J ends, which lost 2 bases and 3 bases, there was a span of 13 bases. This CDR3 comprises 15 residues. Germline loops: CDR1 SGHTA, CDR2 FQGNSA.

The chain employs TRBV4-3 and TRBJ2-1; maybe TRBD1 (6 bases). The CDR3 runs to 16 residues. CDR1 and CDR2 (germline): LGHNA, YSLEER. Deletions cut 0 bases from V and 0 bases from J, with 9 bases between. CDR3 loop: CASSQESDSSYNEQFF. DNA for the CDR3: TGCGCCAGCAGCCAAGAGTCGGACAGCTCCTACAATGAGCAGTTCTTC.

The rearrangement links TRBV19 to TRBJ2-4; 9 bases are shared with TRBD1. CDR3 length: 18 amino acids. CDR1 and CDR2 from the germline V gene are LNHDA and SQIVND (reference sequence). The V segment lost 2 bases and the J segment 7 bases; nucleotides outside the gene matches: 15. The CDR3 DNA is TGTGCCAGTAGTATAAGGGGGGCCTACAGGGGGCGAGAGAACATTCAGTACTTC. Translated: CASSIRGAYRGRENIQYF.

The chain links TRBV5-1 to TRBJ2-1; 8 bases align to TRBD2. V gave up 7 bases and J gave up 1 base; unmatched junction bases: 4. The CDR3 runs 14 residues. Germline CDR1 and CDR2: SGHRS and YFSETQ. As DNA, the CDR3 is TGCGCCAGCTGTAGCGGGGTGTCCTACAATGAGCAGTTCTTC. Translated: CASCSGVSYNEQFF.

The chain is built from TRBV15 and TRBJ1-5, with D unresolved. The V gene's germline CDR1 is LNHNV and CDR2 YYDKDF (reference sequence). V gave up 0 bases and J gave up 2 bases, with 2 bases separating them. CDR3 length equals 13 residues. CDR3 protein: CATSRDGNQPQHF. CDR3 in DNA: TGTGCCACCAGCAGAGATGGCAATCAGCCCCAGCATTTT.

V gene TRBV11-2 combines with J gene TRBJ2-2; 8 positions agree with TRBD1. Germline V CDR1 and CDR2: SGHAT, FQNNGV. V dropped 1 base and J dropped 6; count of bases not matched to a gene: 4. The CDR3 extends over 15 amino acids. CDR3 in amino acids: CASSLGTGRSGELFF. The CDR3 nucleotides are TGTGCCAGCAGCTTAGGGACAGGGAGGTCCGGGGAGCTGTTTTTT.

This clone was recorded once. This chain joins TRBV5-4 and TRBJ1-3; D is unresolved. CDR3 length: 15 amino acids. The V gene's germline CDR1 is SGHNT and CDR2 YYREEE (reference sequence). Trimming cost V 5 bases and J 3 bases, with 15 bases left between them. The CDR3 sequence is CASSLGREIGNTIYF. The CDR3 DNA is TGTGCCAGCAGTCTGGGTCGGGAAATTGGAAACACCATATATTTT.

The chain couples TRBV10-3 to TRBJ2-1, with TRBD2 identical over 9 bases. Trimming cost V 10 bases and J 2 bases; bases outside gene matches: 3. Germline V lookup: CDR1 ENHRY, CDR2 SYGVKD. This CDR3 is built from 13 residues. The CDR3 sequence is CATAGGPYNEQFF. CDR3 DNA sequence: TGTGCCACCGCGGGGGGGCCCTACAATGAGCAGTTCTTC.

The chain has TRBV30 and TRBJ1-5; 7 bases map to TRBD1. V was pared by 6 bases and J by 3 bases, with 5 bases of the junction left unmatched. Germline V CDR1 and CDR2: GTSNPN, SVGIG (reference sequence). The CDR3 is 13 residues long. The chain's CDR3 is CACNRGANQPQHF. CDR3 in DNA: TGTGCCTGCAACAGGGGAGCCAATCAGCCCCAGCATTTT.

V is TRBV5-1 and J is TRBJ2-3; D assignment may be TRBD1 or TRBD2 (5 bases each). This CDR3 has 11 residues. The V end was cut by 5 bases, the J end by 4 bases, with 5 bases between. CDR1 SGHRS and CDR2 YFSETQ come from the germline V gene. The CDR3 is CASRGADTQYF. The CDR3 bases are TGCGCCAGCAGGGGGGCAGATACGCAGTATTTT.

The chain employs TRBV2 and TRBJ2-4; D remains ambiguous. The CDR3 is 17 residues long. Germline V gene sequence: CDR1 SNHLY, CDR2 FYNNEI. V lost 0 bases, J lost 0 bases, and 12 bases lay in between. CDR3 loop: CASSEALWPLAKNIQYF. The CDR3 nucleotides are TGTGCCAGCAGTGAAGCGCTGTGGCCCCTAGCCAAAAACATTCAGTACTTC.

The V and J genes are TRBV5-4 and TRBJ2-7, with 9 bases aligning to TRBD2. V lost 2 bases to trimming and J lost 4 bases; unmatched junction nucleotides: 7. CDR1 is SGHNT and CDR2 is YYREEE in the germline V gene (reference sequence). This CDR3 has 15 amino acids. CDR3: CASSLEETSGYEQYF. As DNA, the CDR3 is TGTGCCAGCAGCTTAGAAGAGACTAGCGGATACGAGCAGTACTTC.

The V call is TRBV5-1, the J call TRBJ2-2; D not certain. The CDR3 is made up of 15 amino acids. Germline CDR1 is SGHRS and CDR2 is YFSETQ. Trimming removed 0 bases at V and 1 base at J, with 7 bases between. The CDR3, as DNA: TGCGCCAGCAGCTTGGATCCCGGGAACACCGGGGAGCTGTTTTTT. This gives the protein CASSLDPGNTGELFF. Combining the CDR3 with reference TRBV5-1 and TRBJ2-2 gives the whole variable domain KAGVTQTPRYLIKTRGQQVTLSCSPISGHRSVSWYQQTPGQGLQFLFEYFSETQRNKGNFPGRFSGRQFSNSRSEMNVSTLELGDSALYLCASSLDPGNTGELFFGEGSRLTVL.

J is TRBJ2-1 and V is TRBV7-8, with TRBD1 identical over 12 bases. This CDR3 has 15 amino acids. Germline V gene data show CDR1 as SGHVS and CDR2 as FQNEAQ. With 6 bases clipped from V and 6 bases from J, the junction kept 6 bases outside the gene matches. The DNA for the CDR3 is TGTGCCAGCAGGCAACGGGGACAGGGGGCCAATGAGCAGTTCTTC. Its translation is CASRQRGQGANEQFF. The complete variable domain, with remaining parts taken from reference TRBV7-8 and TRBJ2-1, reads GAGVSQSPRYKVAKRGQDVALRCDPISGHVSLFWYQQALGQGPEFLTYFQNEAQLDKSGLPSDRFFAERPEGSVSTLKIQRTQQEDSAVYLCASRQRGQGANEQFFGPGTRLTVL.

V and J are TRBV9 and TRBJ2-5; no clear D. The DNA end is a closer match to TRBJ2-7, so the J assignment may be wrong. CDR1 and CDR2 from the germline V gene are SGDLS and YYNGEE. This CDR3 is built from 15 residues. The CDR3 DNA reads as TGTGCCAGCAGCGTACACCCAGACTTTACCTACGAGCAGTACTTC. Residues: CASSVHPDFTYEQYF.

J is TRBJ2-1 and V is TRBV6-4; D possibly corresponds to TRBD2 (5 bases). Looked up from germline, CDR1 is MRHNA and CDR2 is SNTAGT. V lost 4 bases to trimming and J lost 9 bases, with 7 bases between them. This CDR3 has 11 amino acids. CDR3 nucleotide sequence: TGTGCCAGCAGTGCGGGGTTTGAGCAGTTCTTC. Translating it yields CASSAGFEQFF.

The chain couples TRBV25-1 to TRBJ1-5; D unresolved. The CDR3 runs 13 residues. Trimming removed 3 bases from V and 4 bases from J, with 7 bases in between. Germline V gene lookup returns CDR1 MGHDK and CDR2 SYGVNS. The CDR3 coding sequence is TGTGCCAGCAGTGATTCGGGGAATCAGCCCCAGCATTTT. Translation: CASSDSGNQPQHF. Combining the CDR3 with reference TRBV25-1 and TRBJ1-5 gives the whole variable domain EADIYQTPRYLVIGTGKKITLECSQTMGHDKMYWYQQDPGMELHLIHYSYGVNSTEKGDLSSESTVSRIRTEHFPLTLESARPSHTSQYLCASSDSGNQPQHFGDGTRLSIL.

In its sample, this clone was seen a few times. The DNA of the CDR3 is TGCGCCAGCAGCCCCGGGACAGGGGGCTATGGCTACACCTTC. Its protein product is CASSPGTGGYGYTF. The rearrangement joins TRBV5-1 to TRBJ1-2, with 11 bases aligning to TRBD1. After removal of 4 bases from V and 4 bases from J, the junction contained 3 bases not matched to a gene. Germline CDR1 reads SGHRS; CDR2 reads YFSETQ. This CDR3 has 14 amino acids.

The J gene is TRBJ1-5, the V gene TRBV4-1; 7 bases are a match to TRBD1. CDR3 length equals 15 residues. Germline V gene data show CDR1 as MGHRA and CDR2 as YSYEKL. V was pared by 3 bases and J by 1 base, with 3 bases of the junction left unmatched. The DNA of the CDR3 is TGCGCCAGCAGCCAGACGGGACAGAGCAATCAGCCCCAGCATTTT. Translating gives CASSQTGQSNQPQHF.

J is TRBJ2-7 and V is TRBV5-1; 7 nucleotides match TRBD2. Germline V gene lookup returns CDR1 SGHRS and CDR2 YFSETQ. After removal of 0 bases from V and 4 bases from J, the junction contained 7 bases not matched to a gene. The CDR3 loop spans 15 amino acids. The CDR3 nucleotides are TGCGCCAGCAGCTTGGGACCCGGGACTACTTACGAGCAGTACTTC. Its protein product is CASSLGPGTTYEQYF.

This clone has just one count. J is TRBJ2-2 and V is TRBV5-6; D is ambiguous. The V gene lost 1 base and the J gene lost 3 bases, with 1 base spanning the gap. Looked up from germline, CDR1 is SGHDT and CDR2 is YYEEEE. This CDR3 region has 12 residues. This CDR3 is CASSLYTGELFF. In DNA, the CDR3 is TGTGCCAGCAGCTTGTACACCGGGGAGCTGTTTTTT.